The sequence of this T cell receptor beta chain was determined in a study of cytomegalovirus exposure and HLA in healthy donors. With regard to this clone: The antigen is unknown.

The donors were part of the validation cohort, which consisted of over a hundred subjects and was separate from the first cohort of 666 subjects. Looked up from germline, CDR1 is SGHAT and CDR2 is FQDESV (reference sequence). Trimming removed 2 bases from V and 8 bases from J; junction bases left unmatched: 9. This CDR3 region has 15 residues. Assay: immunoSEQ multiplex PCR; the TCRdb copy retains only in-frame clones and omits some. The sample lists 68,000 or so clones, roughly 96% seen once, with 2% to 2.5% in the top ten. Overall study findings and caveats: It was confirmed in vitro that a few of the CMV-associated chains were specific for CMV antigens. The study found most TCR sequences rare, yet found some public TCRs in many donors. Some TCR beta chains (164 of them) were listed as cytomegalovirus-associated.

Input material: PBMCs. This TCR was sampled from a young man in good health and CMV-seronegative. This chain joins TRBV11-1 and TRBJ2-1; TRBD2 agrees at 7 bases. This chain's CDR3 is CASSLIGGSFDEQFF. CDR3 coding DNA: TGTGCCAGCAGCTTAATAGGCGGGAGTTTCGATGAGCAGTTCTTC.